A selection of T cell receptor beta chains follows, all from one sample in a study of blood T cell repertoires in COVID-19. Method: immunoSEQ multiplex PCR; TCRdb's copy keeps in-frame clones and lacks some. The data show 80,000 to 100,000 clones, over 65% seen once. Sequencing input: peripheral blood. Every receptor here comes from a man aged 65 to 85 with COVID-19, enrolled during active disease. The CDR3 runs from the conserved cysteine through the conserved F or W. D genes are given only for firm matches. Clone size is stated in some rows and not others, as once, few, many or a class when expanded.

abundance	d_gene	v_gene	j_gene	CDR3nt	CDR3aa
-	-	TRBV25-1	TRBJ2-7	TGTGCCAGCAGTTGGGGGGAATCCTACGAGCAGTACTTC	CASSWGESYEQYF
-	-	TRBV18	TRBJ1-3	TGTGCCAGCTCACACTCTGAGCTAGGAAGCTCTGGAAACACCATATATTTT	CASSHSELGSSGNTIYF
-	-	TRBV9	TRBJ2-2	TGTGCCAGCAGCGTAGGTTGGAGATTCCACGGGGAGCTGTTTTTT	CASSVGWRFHGELFF
-	-	TRBV3-1/TRBV3-2	TRBJ1-5	TGTGCCAGCAGCCAAGTCCCGCCGGTTATGAGCAATCAGCCCCAGCATTTT	CASSQVPPVMSNQPQHF
-	TRBD1	TRBV18	TRBJ1-2	TGTGCCAGCTCACCGGGACAGGGCTATGGCTACACCTTC	CASSPGQGYGYTF
-	-	TRBV5-1	TRBJ1-2	TGCGCCAGCAGCTTGGGCGCCGAAGACTATGGCTACACCTTC	CASSLGAEDYGYTF
-	TRBD1	TRBV2	TRBJ2-6	TGTGCCAGCTCAGGGGGAATTATTGGGGCCAACGTCCTGACTTTC	CASSGGIIGANVLTF
once	TRBD1	TRBV5-4	TRBJ1-6	TGTGCCAGCAGCTTGGGACAGGGGACCTATAATTCACCCCTCCACTTT	CASSLGQGTYNSPLHF
-	-	TRBV6-5	TRBJ1-1	TGTGCCAGTAGGCCGGGACAAACGAACACTGAAGCTTTCTTT	CASRPGQTNTEAFF
-	TRBD2	TRBV19	TRBJ2-4	TGTGCCAGTAACCTAGCGGGGGGCTTAGGGGACATTCAGTACTTC	CASNLAGGLGDIQYF
once	-	TRBV2	TRBJ2-7	TGTGCCAGCACCCTCTGGGACTCCGGCTCCGAGCAGTACTTC	CASTLWDSGSEQYF
-	TRBD1	TRBV15	TRBJ1-4	TGTGCCACCAGCAGAGGGGGGACAGGCGGAGGTGAAAAACTGTTTTTT	CATSRGGTGGGEKLFF
-	-	TRBV9	TRBJ1-1	TGTGCCAGCAGCGTCTCGGTGAACACTGAAGCTTTCTTT	CASSVSVNTEAFF
-	-	TRBV5-5	TRBJ1-6	TGTGCCAGCAGCTTGGATGCGTTTACACCCCTCCACTTT	CASSLDAFTPLHF